The TCR beta chain under discussion was sequenced for a study of OX40 agonist ivuxolimab in advanced cancers. Autoimmune disease history or systemic immunosuppression disqualified patients. Turning to this clone: Its antigen remains unidentified.

Regarding the study as a whole: Determination of antigen specificity was not performed for the expanded peripheral T cells. CD8+ T cells were the subset that, on average, had more expanded clones than CD4+. Partly responding patients at 0.1-3.0 mg/kg showed some of the smallest clonal expansion.

Per germline, CDR1 LNHDA and CDR2 SQIVND (reference sequence). V was shortened by 2 bases and J by 1 base, with 12 bases between the two germline ends. The CDR3 totals 16 residues. Method: immunoSEQ multiplex PCR; TCRdb's copy keeps in-frame clones and lacks some. Of around 79,000 clones in the sample, about 91% were seen once. The TCR comes from an adult with an advanced solid tumor such as melanoma, head and neck, liver or kidney cancer. The rearrangement joins TRBV19 to TRBJ1-3; no definite D call. This specimen was CD4+ or CD8+ T cells sorted from blood, taken in a trial of the OX40 agonist ivuxolimab. The CDR3 DNA is TGTGCCAGTAGTATACGGCGTACCCTTTCTGGAAACACCATATATTTT. Its translation: CASSIRRTLSGNTIYF.